This paragraph covers one T cell receptor (beta chain) sequence. Its target is not known. These data belong to a study of cytomegalovirus exposure and HLA in healthy donors. Study observations and caveats: Most subjects had HLA-A and HLA-B alleles reportedly predicted accurately by TCR beta sequences.

In the PCR, 60 Vbeta and 13 Jbeta primers were used. Some clones are missing from TCRdb's copy, which holds only in-frame ones; the method was immunoSEQ multiplex PCR. Its table lists fewer than 50,000 clones. Specimen: PBMCs. The TCR sequence derives from a male donor in good health and CMV-seronegative.

The CDR3 DNA is TGCGCCAGCAGCCAAGGACAGGGCGCCACTGAAGCTTTCTTT. Translating it yields CASSQGQGATEAFF. The genes are TRBV4-1 and TRBJ1-1; 7 bases fit TRBD1. The V segment lost 1 base and the J segment 4 bases; nucleotides outside the gene matches: 3. The CDR3 length is 14 residues. Germline V gene data show CDR1 as MGHRA and CDR2 as YSYEKL.